The next 24 T cell receptor beta chains were all read from a single sample in a study of blood T cell repertoires in COVID-19. Generated by immunoSEQ multiplex PCR, the TCRdb table keeps only in-frame clones and is missing some. The sample has 490,000 or so clones; 80% to 90% are singletons. The sequenced sample consisted of PBMCs or T cells enriched from blood (not recorded which). Every receptor here comes from a woman aged 55-70 years who had recovered from COVID-19.

This chain connects TRBV27 to TRBJ2-3, with TRBD2 matching over 13 bases. The CDR3 covers 16 residues. The V segment lost 6 bases and the J segment 3 bases; nucleotides outside the gene matches: 6. From germline, CDR1 is MNHEY and CDR2 SMNVEV (reference sequence). The CDR3 loop is CASSPTSGGWTDTQYF. The CDR3 bases are TGTGCCAGCAGCCCGACTAGCGGGGGGTGGACAGATACGCAGTATTTT.

The chain combines TRBV21-1 with TRBJ2-1; no check of the table's D call, TRBD2, against the DNA was made. TRBV21-1 has pseudogene status. This CDR3 is 17 amino acids long. CDR3 loop: CASSKPQLAGGHNEQFF. The DNA for the CDR3 is TGTGCCAGCAGCAAGCCCCAACTAGCGGGGGGCCACAATGAGCAGTTCTTC.

The chain couples TRBV5-1 to TRBJ2-2; TRBD2 is a possible D gene (5 bases). The CDR3 is made up of 16 amino acids. Trimming took 4 bases from V and 0 from J, leaving 13 bases between them. Looked up from germline, CDR1 is SGHRS and CDR2 is YFSETQ. DNA for the CDR3: TGCGCCAGCAGCCCCCTGGGAGTTCCGAACACCGGGGAGCTGTTTTTT. This sequence encodes CASSPLGVPNTGELFF.

The chain is built from TRBV10-2 and TRBJ1-1, with D hard to call. The germline V and J ends were trimmed by 3 bases and 4 bases, with 12 bases remaining between them. CDR3 length: 14 residues. Germline-derived CDR1 and CDR2 are WSHSY and SAAADI. Here the CDR3 reads CASSDLIGGTEAFF. CDR3 DNA: TGCGCCAGCAGTGATTTGATAGGAGGCACTGAAGCTTTCTTT.

The chain recombines TRBV27 with TRBJ2-3; tentatively, D is TRBD2 (6 bases). V was pared by 10 bases and J by 7 bases, with 12 bases between. Germline CDR1 MNHEY, CDR2 SMNVEV (reference sequence). This CDR3 contains 11 residues. In DNA form, the CDR3 reads TGTGCCACTAGGGACTCTCATACGCAGTATTTT. Protein product: CATRDSHTQYF.

The chain employs TRBV5-1 and TRBJ2-3; 7 nucleotides line up with TRBD1. Germline V lookup: CDR1 SGHRS, CDR2 YFSETQ. V lost 0 bases, J lost 2 bases, and 6 bases stayed unmatched. The CDR3 runs 16 residues. This CDR3 is CASSLVSGGPTDTQYF. DNA of the CDR3: TGCGCCAGCAGCTTGGTGTCAGGGGGTCCCACAGATACGCAGTATTTT.

V gene TRBV11-2 combines with J gene TRBJ1-5, with D uncertain. CDR1 is SGHAT and CDR2 is FQNNGV in the germline V gene. This CDR3 has 14 residues. With 0 bases removed from V and 4 bases from J, the gap between germline ends came to 7 bases. The CDR3 sequence is CASSLEGGNQPQHF. CDR3 DNA sequence: TGTGCCAGCAGCTTAGAGGGAGGGAATCAGCCCCAGCATTTT. Full variable domain (remainder filled in from reference TRBV11-2 and TRBJ1-5): EAGVAQSPRYKIIEKRQSVAFWCNPISGHATLYWYQQILGQGPKLLIQFQNNGVVDDSQLPKDRFSAERLKGVDSTLKIQPAKLEDSAVYLCASSLEGGNQPQHFGDGTRLSIL.

Points on this clone: Other DNA sequences in the same sample also yield this CDR3. The chain is built from TRBV12-3 or TRBV12-4 and TRBJ1-2, with a weak D call TRBD1 (5 bases). The CDR3 is 13 residues long. V lost 6 bases and J 2 bases, leaving 10 bases between the germline ends. CDR3 nucleotides: TGTGCCAGCAGCCTCCCAGGGAACTATGGCTACACCTTC. Amino acid sequence: CASSLPGNYGYTF.

This chain connects TRBV13 to TRBJ1-1; D call uncertain. CDR1 is PRHDT, CDR2 FYEKMQ, per germline (reference sequence). The germline V and J ends were trimmed by 0 bases and 0 bases, with 5 bases remaining between them. The CDR3 has 14 residues. CDR3 bases: TGTGCCAGCAGCTTAGGACTAGTGAACACTGAAGCTTTCTTT. It specifies CASSLGLVNTEAFF.

The gene calls are TRBV30 and TRBJ2-3, with 7 bases that match TRBD1. V was clipped by 2 bases and J by 0 bases; unmatched bases: 5. CDR3 length: 15 residues. Germline lookup yields CDR1 GTSNPN and CDR2 SVGIG (reference sequence). The DNA for the CDR3 is TGTGCCTGGAGTCGAACAGGGGCTAGCACAGATACGCAGTATTTT. Its protein is CAWSRTGASTDTQYF.

J is TRBJ2-7 and V is TRBV2; tentatively, D is TRBD2 (6 bases). The CDR3 is 11 residues long. Deletions cut 7 bases from V and 4 bases from J, with 8 bases between. Germline V lookup: CDR1 SNHLY, CDR2 FYNNEI. CDR3 sequence reads: CASMRGYEQYV. In nucleotides, the CDR3 is TGTGCCAGCATGCGGGGTTACGAGCAGTACGTC.

The rearrangement joins TRBV7-2 to TRBJ1-2; TRBD1 agrees at 12 bases. Germline loops: CDR1 SGHTA, CDR2 FQGNSA. The CDR3 is 16 residues long. The V gene end was trimmed by 1 base and the J gene end by 4 bases; junction bases not matched to a gene: 4. CDR3 amino acids: CASSLVGTGGPYGYTF. DNA for the CDR3: TGTGCCAGCAGCTTAGTAGGGACAGGGGGCCCCTATGGCTACACCTTC.

The chain has TRBV7-2 and TRBJ2-3, with TRBD1 matching 7 bases. The length of the CDR3 is 15 residues. The V gene's germline CDR1 is SGHTA and CDR2 FQGNSA. The trim removed 7 bases at V and 3 bases at J, leaving 10 bases unmatched. The CDR3: CASTPGGRATDTQYF. CDR3 in DNA: TGTGCCAGCACCCCAGGGGGAAGGGCGACAGATACGCAGTATTTT.

V and J are TRBV11-2 and TRBJ2-7, with 10 bases matching TRBD1. Germline V gene lookup returns CDR1 SGHAT and CDR2 FQNNGV. J gave up 4 bases and V 7 bases, and 10 bases lay outside the gene matches. This CDR3 is 15 amino acids long. In DNA form, the CDR3 reads TGTGCCAGCACCGATGCGGACAGGGGGAAGTACGAGCAGTACTTC. It encodes CASTDADRGKYEQYF.

V and J are TRBV28 and TRBJ2-7; TRBD2 matches 16 bases. Trimming at V came to 5 bases and at J to 7 bases, leaving 14 bases not matched to a gene. The CDR3 length is 18 residues. CDR1 is MDHEN, CDR2 SYDVKM, per germline. The chain's CDR3 is CASSPAGLAGGLRGEQYV. The CDR3 nucleotides are TGTGCCAGCAGTCCCGCGGGACTAGCGGGGGGGCTCAGGGGGGAGCAGTACGTC.

The chain couples TRBV5-1 to TRBJ2-6; 9 nucleotides line up with TRBD1. CDR3 length equals 15 residues. Losses at the gene ends were 7 bases for V and 0 bases for J; bases not matched to a gene: 2. Germline V lookup: CDR1 SGHRS, CDR2 YFSETQ. CDR3 region: CASQQGASGANVLTF. For the CDR3, the DNA is TGCGCCAGCCAACAGGGGGCCTCTGGGGCCAACGTCCTGACTTTC.

The chain employs TRBV5-1 and TRBJ2-5; D possibly corresponds to TRBD2 (6 bases). V was trimmed by 0 bases and J by 5 bases, leaving 11 bases between them. Germline CDR1 is SGHRS and CDR2 is YFSETQ. The CDR3 extends over 14 amino acids. CDR3 sequence: CASSLDIGGETQYF. The CDR3 DNA reads as TGCGCCAGCAGCTTGGATATTGGGGGGGAGACCCAGTACTTC.

The sample holds a few counts of this clone. The chain combines TRBV6-5 with TRBJ2-7; D uncertain. Looked up from germline, CDR1 is MNHEY and CDR2 is SVGAGI. Trimming removed 10 bases from V and 7 bases from J, with 14 bases in between. This CDR3 has 11 amino acids. The CDR3 loop is CATLLSSEQYF. The CDR3 DNA reads as TGTGCCACCTTACTTTCCTCGGAGCAGTACTTC.

In regard to this clone: Other DNA sequences within the sample encode an identical CDR3. The J gene is TRBJ2-1, the V gene TRBV3-1 (or the pseudogene TRBV3-2); 9 bases align to TRBD1. The germline gives CDR1 LGHDT, CDR2 YNNKEL (reference sequence). CDR3 length: 15 amino acids. Trimming at V came to 4 bases and at J to 4 bases, leaving 5 bases not matched to a gene. CDR3 sequence reads: CASSPGTGSYNEQFF. The CDR3 nucleotides are TGTGCCAGCAGCCCCGGGACAGGGTCGTACAATGAGCAGTTCTTC.

The chain employs TRBV4-1 and TRBJ2-3, with TRBD2 as a possible D gene (6 bases). CDR1 and CDR2 from the germline V gene are MGHRA and YSYEKL. Trimming stripped 6 bases from V and 1 base from J, with 14 bases between. The CDR3 contains 15 residues. The CDR3 loop is CASRGLGTGTDTQYF. In DNA, the CDR3 is TGCGCCAGCAGGGGACTGGGGACGGGCACAGATACGCAGTATTTT.

The V gene is TRBV18, the J gene TRBJ2-6, with TRBD1 matching over 10 bases. Germline-derived CDR1 and CDR2 are KGHSH and LQKENI. Unmatched junction bases numbered 6, after V lost 3 bases and J lost 1 base. CDR3 length equals 18 residues. Written as DNA, the CDR3 is TGTGCCAGCTCACCGGTGGACAGGGGGGGTTCTGGGGCCAACGTCCTGACTTTC. It encodes CASSPVDRGGSGANVLTF.

The chain combines TRBV19 with TRBJ1-2, with TRBD1 as a possible D gene (6 bases). Germline lookup yields CDR1 LNHDA and CDR2 SQIVND (reference sequence). The CDR3 has 12 residues. Trimming removed 4 bases from V and 7 bases from J, with 10 bases in between. Written as DNA, the CDR3 is TGTGCCAGTAGTACGACAGGTTTTGGCTACACCTTC. Protein product: CASSTTGFGYTF.

The J gene is TRBJ1-5, the V gene TRBV19; unclear D gene. The CDR3 sequence is 17 residues long. Looked up from germline, CDR1 is LNHDA and CDR2 is SQIVND (reference sequence). V lost 1 base to trimming and J lost 2 bases, with 15 bases between them. The CDR3 is CASSIGQVLWGNQPQHF. Written as DNA, the CDR3 is TGTGCCAGTAGTATAGGGCAGGTGTTGTGGGGCAATCAGCCCCAGCATTTT. Together with reference TRBV19 and TRBJ1-5, the CDR3 gives the full variable domain: DGGITQSPKYLFRKEGQNVTLSCEQNLNHDAMYWYRQDPGQGLRLIYYSQIVNDFQKGDIAEGYSVSREKKESFPLTVTSAQKNPTAFYLCASSIGQVLWGNQPQHFGDGTRLSIL.

This clone appeared a few times. The chain couples TRBV28 to TRBJ1-2, with 7 bases fitting TRBD1. J gave up 2 bases and V 5 bases, and 5 bases lay outside the gene matches. This CDR3 has 14 amino acids. CDR1 is MDHEN and CDR2 is SYDVKM in the germline V gene. Written as DNA, the CDR3 is TGTGCCAGCAGTCCCGGGACAGTCAACTATGGCTACACCTTC. This encodes CASSPGTVNYGYTF.